This TCR beta chain was recovered during a study of blood T cell repertoires in COVID-19. Study summary: In each case, the material was cDNA or gDNA derived from T cells, B-cell-depleted T cells, or PBMCs.

After removal of 6 bases from V and 4 bases from J, the junction contained 4 bases not matched to a gene. In germline, CDR1 is MNHEY, CDR2 SMNVEV (reference sequence). The CDR3 has 13 amino acids. Only in-frame clones appear in the TCRdb table, and some are missing; sequencing was by immunoSEQ multiplex PCR. The sample gives roughly 200,000 clones, 75% to 90% of which show up once; approximately 4% is in the top ten. Exposed volunteers were people who met a COVID-19 case within 2 weeks before study entry. This sequence originates from a young woman who had been exposed to COVID-19. Sequencing used PBMCs or T cells enriched from blood (not recorded which). J is TRBJ2-3 and V is TRBV27; 7 bases fit TRBD1. Written as DNA, the CDR3 is TGTGCCAGCAGGCTACAGGGGTCAGATACGCAGTATTTT. As protein: CASRLQGSDTQYF.